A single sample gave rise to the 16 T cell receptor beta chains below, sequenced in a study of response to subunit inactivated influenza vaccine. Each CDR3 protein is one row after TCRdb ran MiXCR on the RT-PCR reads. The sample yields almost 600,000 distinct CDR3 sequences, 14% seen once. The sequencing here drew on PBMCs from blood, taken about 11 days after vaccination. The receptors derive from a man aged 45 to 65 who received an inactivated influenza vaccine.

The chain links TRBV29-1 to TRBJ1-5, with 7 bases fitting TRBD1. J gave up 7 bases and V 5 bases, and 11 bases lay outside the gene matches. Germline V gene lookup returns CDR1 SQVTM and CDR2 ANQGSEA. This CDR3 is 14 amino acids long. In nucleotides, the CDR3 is TGCAGCGTTTCTTCAGGGGGGGCCAGGCAGCCCCAGCATTTT. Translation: CSVSSGGARQPQHF.

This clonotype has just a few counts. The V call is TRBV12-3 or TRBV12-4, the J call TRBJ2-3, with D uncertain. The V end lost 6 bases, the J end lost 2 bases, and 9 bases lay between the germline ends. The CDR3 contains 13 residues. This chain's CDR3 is CASRARNTDTQYF. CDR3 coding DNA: TGTGCCAGCAGGGCAAGAAACACAGATACGCAGTATTTT.

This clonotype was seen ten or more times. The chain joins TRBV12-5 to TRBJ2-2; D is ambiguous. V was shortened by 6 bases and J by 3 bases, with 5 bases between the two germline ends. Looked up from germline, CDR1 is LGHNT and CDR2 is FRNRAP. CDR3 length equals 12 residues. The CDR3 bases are TGTGCTAGTGGCCGGGACACCGGGGAGCTGTTTTTT. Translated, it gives CASGRDTGELFF.

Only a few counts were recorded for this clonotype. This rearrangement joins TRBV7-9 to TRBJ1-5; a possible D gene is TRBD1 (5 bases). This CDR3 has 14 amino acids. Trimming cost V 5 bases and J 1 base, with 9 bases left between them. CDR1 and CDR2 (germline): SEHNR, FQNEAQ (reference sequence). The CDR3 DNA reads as TGTGCCAGCAGCGAGGGACGGAGCAATCAGCCCCAGCATTTT. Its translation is CASSEGRSNQPQHF. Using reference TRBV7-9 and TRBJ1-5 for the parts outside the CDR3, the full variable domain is DTGVSQNPRHKITKRGQNVTFRCDPISEHNRLYWYRQTLGQGPEFLTYFQNEAQLEKSRLLSDRFSAERPKGSFSTLEIQRTEQGDSAMYLCASSEGRSNQPQHFGDGTRLSIL.

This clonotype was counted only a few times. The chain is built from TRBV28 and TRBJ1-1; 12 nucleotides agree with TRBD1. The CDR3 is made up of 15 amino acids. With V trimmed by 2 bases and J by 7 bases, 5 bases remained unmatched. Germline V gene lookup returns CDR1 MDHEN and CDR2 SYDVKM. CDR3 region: CASSLAGTGGREAFF. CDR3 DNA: TGTGCCAGCAGTTTAGCCGGGACAGGGGGCCGTGAAGCTTTCTTT.

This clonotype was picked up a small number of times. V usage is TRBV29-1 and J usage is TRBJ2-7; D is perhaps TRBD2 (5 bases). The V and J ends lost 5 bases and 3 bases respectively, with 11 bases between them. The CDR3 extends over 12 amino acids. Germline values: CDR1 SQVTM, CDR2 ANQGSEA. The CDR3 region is CSVREGYYEQYF. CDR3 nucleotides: TGCAGCGTTCGAGAGGGATACTACGAGCAGTACTTC.

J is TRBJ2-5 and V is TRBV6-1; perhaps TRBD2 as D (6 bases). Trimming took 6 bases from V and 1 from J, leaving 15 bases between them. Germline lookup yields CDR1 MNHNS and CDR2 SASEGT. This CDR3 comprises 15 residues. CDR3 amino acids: CASRLTGRSQETQYF. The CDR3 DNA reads TGTGCCAGCAGGCTTACCGGGAGAAGCCAAGAGACCCAGTACTTC.

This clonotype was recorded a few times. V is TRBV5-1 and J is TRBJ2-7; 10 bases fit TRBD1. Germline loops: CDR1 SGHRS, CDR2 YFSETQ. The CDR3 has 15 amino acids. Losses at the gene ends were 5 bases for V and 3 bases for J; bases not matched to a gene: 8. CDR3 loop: CASRAGTGVGYEQYF. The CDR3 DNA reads TGCGCCAGCAGGGCCGGGACAGGGGTGGGCTACGAGCAGTACTTC.

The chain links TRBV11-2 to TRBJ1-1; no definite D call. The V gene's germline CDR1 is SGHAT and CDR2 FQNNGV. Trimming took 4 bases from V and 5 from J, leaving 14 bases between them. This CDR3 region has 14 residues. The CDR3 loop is CASSYKFRATEAFF. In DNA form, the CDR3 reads TGTGCCAGCAGCTACAAATTTCGGGCTACTGAAGCTTTCTTT.

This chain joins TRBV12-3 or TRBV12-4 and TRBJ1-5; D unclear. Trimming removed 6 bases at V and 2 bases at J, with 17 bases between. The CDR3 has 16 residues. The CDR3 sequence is CASSYGRVPGNQPQHF. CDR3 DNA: TGTGCCAGCAGCTATGGGCGGGTTCCGGGCAATCAGCCCCAGCATTTT.

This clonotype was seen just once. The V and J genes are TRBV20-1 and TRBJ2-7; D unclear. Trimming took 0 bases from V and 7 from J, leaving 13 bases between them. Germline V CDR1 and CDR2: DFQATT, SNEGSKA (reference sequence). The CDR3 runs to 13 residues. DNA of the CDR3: TGCAGTGCTAGAGATGCGCCATCCACTGAGCAGTACTTC. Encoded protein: CSARDAPSTEQYF.

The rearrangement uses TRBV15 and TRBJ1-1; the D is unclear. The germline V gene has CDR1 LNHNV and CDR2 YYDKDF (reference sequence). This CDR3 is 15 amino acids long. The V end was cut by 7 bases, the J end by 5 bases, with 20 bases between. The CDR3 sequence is CATTPSGNRRTEAFF. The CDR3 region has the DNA TGTGCCACCACCCCCTCGGGGAACCGGAGGACTGAAGCTTTCTTT.

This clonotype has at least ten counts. The DNA for the CDR3 is TGCAGTGCTAGAGCAGTTTTGAACACTGAAGCTTTCTTT. It specifies CSARAVLNTEAFF. The chain recombines TRBV20-1 with TRBJ1-1; D call uncertain. Germline V gene data show CDR1 as DFQATT and CDR2 as SNEGSKA (reference sequence). V shed 1 base and J shed 0 bases, with 6 bases lying between them. The CDR3 is made up of 13 amino acids.

The CDR3 bases are TGTGCCAGCAGCTACTCGGGGCTAGCGGGAGGTGGTGAGCAGTTCTTC. It yields the protein CASSYSGLAGGGEQFF. The chain couples TRBV12-3 or TRBV12-4 to TRBJ2-1; TRBD2 agrees at 11 bases. With V trimmed by 6 bases and J by 9 bases, 13 bases remained unmatched. The CDR3 spans 16 residues.

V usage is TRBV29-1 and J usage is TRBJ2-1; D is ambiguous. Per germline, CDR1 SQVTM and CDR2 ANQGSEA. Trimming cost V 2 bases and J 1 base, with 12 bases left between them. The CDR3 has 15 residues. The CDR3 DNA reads TGCAGCGTTGAACGAGCGATAGGATCCTACAATGAGCAGTTCTTC. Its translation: CSVERAIGSYNEQFF.

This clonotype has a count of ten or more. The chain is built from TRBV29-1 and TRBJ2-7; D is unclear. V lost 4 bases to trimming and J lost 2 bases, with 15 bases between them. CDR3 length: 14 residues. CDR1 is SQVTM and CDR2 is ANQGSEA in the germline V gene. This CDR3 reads CSVAPQDGAYEQYF. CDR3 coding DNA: TGCAGCGTTGCCCCCCAGGACGGAGCCTACGAGCAGTACTTC.